The present entry profiles one T cell receptor beta chain with its context. The antigen is undetermined. Donors were all healthy Caucasians. TCRdb re-called the 5' RACE reads through MiXCR, storing one row per CDR3 protein. The table has around 1.7 million distinct CDR3 sequences, under 35% seen once. J was trimmed by 4 bases and V by 1 base; bases with no gene match: 4. Germline CDR1 reads SNHLY; CDR2 reads FYNNEI. The CDR3 consists of 15 residues. This specimen belongs to a study of identical twins. Findings of the study overall: Abundant cord blood beta clonotypes carried fewer insertions; memory repertoires showed none. For zero-insertion analyses, partial confounding could come from invariant MAIT and iNKT cells. The same donors were not followed; conclusions instead depended on cross-sectional statistical analysis.

This chain links TRBV2 with TRBJ1-2, with 9 positions matching TRBD1. The sequence was obtained from a newborn girl in good health. Sample: cord blood. In nucleotides, the CDR3 is TGTGCCAGCAGTGAAGGGTGGGACAGGGTCTATGGCTACACCTTC. This translates into CASSEGWDRVYGYTF.